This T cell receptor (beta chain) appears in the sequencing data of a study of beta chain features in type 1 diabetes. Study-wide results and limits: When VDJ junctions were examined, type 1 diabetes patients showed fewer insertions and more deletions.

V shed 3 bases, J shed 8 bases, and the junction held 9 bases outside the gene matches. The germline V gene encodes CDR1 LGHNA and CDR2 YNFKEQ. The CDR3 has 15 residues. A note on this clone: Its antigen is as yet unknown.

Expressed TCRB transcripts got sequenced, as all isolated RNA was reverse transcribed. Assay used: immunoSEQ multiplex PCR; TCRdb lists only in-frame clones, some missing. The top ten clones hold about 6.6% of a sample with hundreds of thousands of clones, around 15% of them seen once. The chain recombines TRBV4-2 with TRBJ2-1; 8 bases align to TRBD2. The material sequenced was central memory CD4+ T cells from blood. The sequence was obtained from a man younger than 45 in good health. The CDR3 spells CASSHGLAPRDEQFF. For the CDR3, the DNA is TGTGCCAGCAGCCACGGACTAGCCCCGCGTGATGAGCAGTTCTTC.